Included here is one T cell receptor beta chain sequence, with context. This sample is part of a study of shared clonotypes between healthy human individuals. Study as a whole: The cohort had two women and three men, ages 18 to 49.

Sequencing used immunoSEQ multiplex PCR; TCRdb keeps in-frame clones, though not all of them. This sample yields 450,000 to 500,000 clones, of which roughly 85% are seen a single time; more than 10% belongs to the top ten. V shed 4 bases and J shed 7 bases, with 11 bases lying between them. Germline V CDR1 and CDR2: LNHDA, SQIVND (reference sequence). The CDR3 length is 13 residues. The sequencing input was PBMCs. J is TRBJ1-5 and V is TRBV19; D may be TRBD1 (5 bases). The TCR originated in a woman aged 40 to 55 in good health. Some clones in this sample may be carry-over from other donors' samples. CDR3 region: CASSNGGWQPQHF. CDR3 in DNA: TGTGCCAGTAGTAATGGGGGATGGCAGCCCCAGCATTTT.